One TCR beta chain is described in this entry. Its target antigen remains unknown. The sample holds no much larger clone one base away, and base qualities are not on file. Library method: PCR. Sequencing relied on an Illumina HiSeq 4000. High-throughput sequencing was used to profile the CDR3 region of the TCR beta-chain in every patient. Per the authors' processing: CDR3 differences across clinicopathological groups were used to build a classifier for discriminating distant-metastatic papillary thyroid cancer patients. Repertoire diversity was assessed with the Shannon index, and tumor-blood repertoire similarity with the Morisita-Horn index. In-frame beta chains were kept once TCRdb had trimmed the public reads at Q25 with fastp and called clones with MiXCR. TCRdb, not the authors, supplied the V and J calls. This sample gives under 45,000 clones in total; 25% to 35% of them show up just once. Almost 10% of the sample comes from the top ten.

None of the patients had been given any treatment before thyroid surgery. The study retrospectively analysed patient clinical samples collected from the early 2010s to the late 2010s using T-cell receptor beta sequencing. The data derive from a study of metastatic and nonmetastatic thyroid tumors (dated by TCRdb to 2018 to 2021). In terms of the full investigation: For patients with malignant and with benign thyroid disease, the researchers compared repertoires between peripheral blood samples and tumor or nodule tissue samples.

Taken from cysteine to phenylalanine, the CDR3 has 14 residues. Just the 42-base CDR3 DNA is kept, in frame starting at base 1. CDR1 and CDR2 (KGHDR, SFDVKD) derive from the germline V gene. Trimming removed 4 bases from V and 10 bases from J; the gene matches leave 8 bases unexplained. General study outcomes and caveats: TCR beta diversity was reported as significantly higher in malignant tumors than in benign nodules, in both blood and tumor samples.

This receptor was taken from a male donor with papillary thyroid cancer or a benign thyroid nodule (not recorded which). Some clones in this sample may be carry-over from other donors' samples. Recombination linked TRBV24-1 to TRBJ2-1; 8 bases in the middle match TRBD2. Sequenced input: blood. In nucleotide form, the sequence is TGTGCCACCAGTGAAGCGGGAGCGATCATGGAGCAGTTCTTC. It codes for CATSEAGAIMEQFF.